The text below deals with one T cell receptor beta chain. This record comes from a study of blood T cell repertoires in COVID-19. In the study overall: COVID-19 samples from acute and convalescent phases originated in the United States, Italy and Spain. T cells, B-cell-depleted T cells, or PBMCs supplied cDNA or gDNA.

Assay used: immunoSEQ multiplex PCR; TCRdb lists only in-frame clones, some missing. The profile shows over 130,000 clones, 88% of them singletons. Sequencing used peripheral blood. This clonotype was obtained from a human donor in a cohort sampled during active COVID-19.

As DNA, the CDR3 is TGTGCCAGCAGCTTAGGCACAGGGTCACCTGGAAACACCATATATTTT. This encodes CASSLGTGSPGNTIYF. This chain joins TRBV7-2 and TRBJ1-3, with a weak D call TRBD1 (6 bases). Germline assignment: CDR1 SGHTA and CDR2 FQGNSA. The V gene lost 1 base and the J gene lost 2 bases, with 12 bases spanning the gap. CDR3 length equals 16 residues. The entire variable domain, with the rest obtained from reference TRBV7-2 and TRBJ1-3, is as follows: GAGVSQSPSNKVTEKGKDVELRCDPISGHTALYWYRQSLGQGLEFLIYFQGNSAPDKSGLPSDRFSAERTGGSVSTLTIQRTQQEDSAVYLCASSLGTGSPGNTIYFGEGSWLTVV.